This T cell receptor beta chain was documented in a study of CD4 T cells in relation to SARS-CoV-2 and coronaviruses. Points from the study as a whole: Culture-expanded clones reflect memory recall rather than primary priming during culture. In roughly 65% of donors, memory CD4+ clonotypes crossrecognized SARS-CoV-2 and at least one common cold coronavirus spike. Crossreactive clones expanded significantly less to SARS-CoV-2 than monoreactive clones.

Trimming cost V 4 bases and J 2 bases, with 17 bases left between them. This CDR3 spans 17 amino acids. CDR1 is SGHDN, CDR2 FVKESK, per germline. Concerning this clone: The antigen remains unidentified.

Here immunoSEQ multiplex PCR was the method, and the copy in TCRdb shows in-frame clones only, minus some. Altogether about 59,000 clones are present, approximately 90% being singletons, with the ten largest covering around 1.5%. Unexposed donor CD4+ T cells date from about 2011-2018, before the COVID-19 pandemic. The gene calls are TRBV14 and TRBJ2-2; tentatively, D is TRBD1 (5 bases). The sequence was obtained from a human donor in good health. The sample taken for sequencing was memory CD4+ T cells from PBMCs. Here the CDR3 reads CASSPRQRSLNTGELFF. The CDR3, as DNA: TGTGCCAGCAGCCCCCGACAGAGATCGTTAAACACCGGGGAGCTGTTTTTT.